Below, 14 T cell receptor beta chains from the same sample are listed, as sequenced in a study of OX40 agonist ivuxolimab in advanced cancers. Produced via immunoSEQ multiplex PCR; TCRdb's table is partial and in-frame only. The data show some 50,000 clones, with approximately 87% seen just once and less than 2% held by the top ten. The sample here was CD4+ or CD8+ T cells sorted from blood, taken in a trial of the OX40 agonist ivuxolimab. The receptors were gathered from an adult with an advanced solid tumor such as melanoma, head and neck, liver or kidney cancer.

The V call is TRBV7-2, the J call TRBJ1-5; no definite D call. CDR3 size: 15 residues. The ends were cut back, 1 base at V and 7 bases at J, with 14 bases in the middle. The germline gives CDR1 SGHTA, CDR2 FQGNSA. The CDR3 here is CASSLGSTAGQPQHF. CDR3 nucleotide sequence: TGTGCCAGCAGCTTAGGAAGTACGGCAGGACAGCCCCAGCATTTT.

The DNA for the CDR3 is TGCGCCAGCAGTCAATCAGGGGGTAGGACAGGAGGAGATACGCAGTATTTT. This sequence encodes CASSQSGGRTGGDTQYF. This sequence joins TRBV23-1 and TRBJ2-3; 7 bases map to TRBD1. TRBV23-1 falls under the ORF class, with uncertain function. Germline trimming cut 0 bases from V and 5 bases from J; bases unmatched to any gene: 11. The CDR3 is 17 amino acids.

The CDR3, as DNA: TGTGCCAGCAGTACCGGACAGGGCGACTATGGCTACACCTTC. Translated: CASSTGQGDYGYTF. The chain carries TRBV27 and TRBJ1-2; TRBD1 matches 8 bases. Germline trimming cut 5 bases from V and 3 bases from J; bases unmatched to any gene: 5. This CDR3 is built from 14 residues. Per the germline V gene, CDR1 is MNHEY and CDR2 is SMNVEV (reference sequence).

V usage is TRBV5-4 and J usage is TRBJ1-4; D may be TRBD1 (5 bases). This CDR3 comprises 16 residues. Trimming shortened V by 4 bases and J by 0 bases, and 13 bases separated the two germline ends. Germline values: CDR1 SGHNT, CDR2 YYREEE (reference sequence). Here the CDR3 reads CASSMGVVATNEKLFF. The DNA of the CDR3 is TGTGCCAGCAGCATGGGGGTTGTTGCAACTAATGAAAAACTGTTTTTT.

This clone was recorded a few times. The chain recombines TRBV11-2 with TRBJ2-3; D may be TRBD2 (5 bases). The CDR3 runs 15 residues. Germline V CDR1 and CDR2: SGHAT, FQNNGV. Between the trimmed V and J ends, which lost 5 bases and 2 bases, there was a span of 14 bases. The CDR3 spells CASSAYPDSTDTQYF. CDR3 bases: TGTGCCAGCAGCGCATACCCGGACTCCACAGATACGCAGTATTTT.

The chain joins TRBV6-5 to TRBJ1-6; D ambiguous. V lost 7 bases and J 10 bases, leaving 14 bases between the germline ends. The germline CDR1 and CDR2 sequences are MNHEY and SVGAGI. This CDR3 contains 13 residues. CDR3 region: CASKGEGNSPLHF. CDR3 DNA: TGTGCCAGCAAAGGAGAGGGTAACTCACCCCTCCACTTT.

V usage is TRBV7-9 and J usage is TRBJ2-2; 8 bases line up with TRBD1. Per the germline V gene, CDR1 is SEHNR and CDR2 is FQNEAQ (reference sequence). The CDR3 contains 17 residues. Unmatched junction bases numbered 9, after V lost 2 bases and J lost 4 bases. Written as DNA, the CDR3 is TGTGCCAGCAGCTTATACGGGACAGGAGTTTTCACCGGGGAGCTGTTTTTT. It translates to CASSLYGTGVFTGELFF.

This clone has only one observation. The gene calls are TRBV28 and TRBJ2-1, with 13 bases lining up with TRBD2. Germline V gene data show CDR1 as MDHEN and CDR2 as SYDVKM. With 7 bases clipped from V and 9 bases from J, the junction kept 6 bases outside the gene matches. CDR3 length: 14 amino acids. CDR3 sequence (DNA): TGTGCCAGCACGACTAGCGGGAGGCGGGTTGAGCAGTTCTTC. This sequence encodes CASTTSGRRVEQFF.

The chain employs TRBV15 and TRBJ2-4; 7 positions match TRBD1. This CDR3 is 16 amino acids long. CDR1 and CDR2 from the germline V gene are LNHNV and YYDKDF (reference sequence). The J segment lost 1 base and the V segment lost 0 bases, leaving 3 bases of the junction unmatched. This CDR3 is CATSRDWDSAKNIQYF. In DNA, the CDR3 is TGTGCCACCAGCAGAGATTGGGACAGTGCCAAAAACATTCAGTACTTC.

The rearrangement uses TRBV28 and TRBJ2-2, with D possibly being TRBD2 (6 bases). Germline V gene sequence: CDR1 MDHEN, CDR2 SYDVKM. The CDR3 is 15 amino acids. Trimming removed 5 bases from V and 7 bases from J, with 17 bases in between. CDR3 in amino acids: CASSPGGVRNGELFF. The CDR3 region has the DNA TGTGCCAGCAGTCCCGGCGGGGTCAGGAACGGGGAGCTGTTTTTT.

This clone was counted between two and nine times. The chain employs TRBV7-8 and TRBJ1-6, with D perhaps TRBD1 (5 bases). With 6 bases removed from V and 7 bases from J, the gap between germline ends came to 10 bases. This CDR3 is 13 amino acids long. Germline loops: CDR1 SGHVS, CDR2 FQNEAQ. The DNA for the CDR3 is TGTGCCAGCAGGGGAGGGGCGAATTCACCCCTCCACTTT. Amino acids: CASRGGANSPLHF.

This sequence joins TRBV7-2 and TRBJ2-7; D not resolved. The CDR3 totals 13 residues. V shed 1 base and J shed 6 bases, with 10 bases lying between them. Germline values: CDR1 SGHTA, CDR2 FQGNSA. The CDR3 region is CASSLGERSEQYF. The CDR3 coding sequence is TGTGCCAGCAGCTTAGGTGAAAGAAGCGAGCAGTACTTC. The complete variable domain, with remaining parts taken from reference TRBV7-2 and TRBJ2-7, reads GAGVSQSPSNKVTEKGKDVELRCDPISGHTALYWYRQSLGQGLEFLIYFQGNSAPDKSGLPSDRFSAERTGGSVSTLTIQRTQQEDSAVYLCASSLGERSEQYFGPGTRLTVT.

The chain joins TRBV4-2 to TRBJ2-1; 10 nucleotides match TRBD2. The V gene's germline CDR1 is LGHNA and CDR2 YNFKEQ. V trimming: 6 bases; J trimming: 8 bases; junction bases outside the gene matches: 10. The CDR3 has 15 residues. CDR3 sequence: CASRPSSSGSHEQFF. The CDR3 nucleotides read TGTGCCAGCAGGCCAAGTTCTAGCGGGAGCCATGAGCAGTTCTTC.

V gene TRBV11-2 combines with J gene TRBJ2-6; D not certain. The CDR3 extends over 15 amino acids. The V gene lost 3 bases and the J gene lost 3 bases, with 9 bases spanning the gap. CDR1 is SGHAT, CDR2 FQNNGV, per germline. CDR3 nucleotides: TGTGCCAGCAGCTTTCGGGTGTTTGGGGCCAACGTCCTGACTTTC. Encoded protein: CASSFRVFGANVLTF.